The 15 T cell receptor beta chains below were found in one sample sequenced in a study of T cells in localized non-small cell lung cancer. Here immunoSEQ multiplex PCR was the method, and the copy in TCRdb shows in-frame clones only, minus some. The sample consists of some 50,000 clones, around nine tenths of them appearing once. The sequencing here drew on PBMCs, taken before any cancer treatment. These receptors were obtained from a female donor with stage II lung adenocarcinoma.

This sequence joins TRBV29-1 and TRBJ2-7, with TRBD2 matching 7 bases. The germline CDR1 and CDR2 sequences are SQVTM and ANQGSEA. The CDR3 totals 13 residues. Trimming cost V 6 bases and J 1 base; bases outside gene matches: 6. The CDR3 here is CSVAGERSYEQYF. DNA of the CDR3: TGCAGCGTCGCGGGGGAACGGTCCTACGAGCAGTACTTC.

The CDR3 is CASNPLRSSYNEQFF. In nucleotides, the CDR3 is TGTGCCAGCAATCCCTTAAGGAGCTCCTACAATGAGCAGTTCTTC. The J gene is TRBJ2-1, the V gene TRBV2, with unresolved D. CDR3 length: 15 amino acids. Germline CDR1 reads SNHLY; CDR2 reads FYNNEI. Trimming shortened V by 7 bases and J by 0 bases, and 13 bases separated the two germline ends.

This sequence joins TRBV6-5 and TRBJ2-3; TRBD1 might be the D (5 bases). Trimming removed 2 bases from V and 0 bases from J, with 12 bases in between. Germline V gene sequence: CDR1 MNHEY, CDR2 SVGAGI. This CDR3 spans 16 amino acids. In DNA, the CDR3 is TGTGCCAGCAGTTACGGGATACAGGCCAGCACAGATACGCAGTATTTT. Amino acids: CASSYGIQASTDTQYF.

This clone was picked up a small number of times. The chain links TRBV2 to TRBJ1-5; D gene ambiguous. Trimming left V 6 bases short and J 2 bases short, with 20 bases between. The CDR3 is 17 residues long. Per germline, CDR1 SNHLY and CDR2 FYNNEI. The CDR3 spells CASSRLTEGVGNQPQHF. The CDR3 nucleotides are TGTGCCAGCAGCCGCCTTACAGAGGGTGTGGGCAATCAGCCCCAGCATTTT.

Here the CDR3 reads CASSPPSGGLGEQFF. CDR3 nucleotide sequence: TGTGCCAGCTCACCACCTAGCGGTGGTTTGGGTGAGCAGTTCTTC. The chain uses TRBV18 and TRBJ2-1, with D possibly matching TRBD2 (6 bases). V lost 0 bases, J lost 9 bases, and 15 bases lay in between. This CDR3 has 15 amino acids. Germline CDR1 and CDR2: KGHSH and LQKENI.

The V call is TRBV4-1, the J call TRBJ2-1; D is perhaps TRBD1 or TRBD2 (5 bases each). This CDR3 is 11 amino acids long. CDR1 MGHRA and CDR2 YSYEKL come from the germline V gene. V was clipped by 6 bases and J by 9 bases, with 9 bases between them. The CDR3 protein is CASRGPGEQFF. The CDR3 DNA sequence: TGCGCCAGCAGGGGACCCGGTGAGCAGTTCTTC.

This rearrangement joins TRBV18 to TRBJ2-5; 7 nucleotides match TRBD1. V was clipped by 3 bases and J by 2 bases; unmatched bases: 0. The CDR3 has 13 amino acids. Per the germline V gene, CDR1 is KGHSH and CDR2 is LQKENI. CDR3 bases: TGTGCCAGCTCACCGGGACAGCAAGAGACCCAGTACTTC. It translates to CASSPGQQETQYF.

The rearrangement uses TRBV30 and TRBJ1-6, with D unresolved. The CDR3 runs to 15 residues. Germline CDR1 and CDR2: GTSNPN and SVGIG (reference sequence). The V and J ends lost 0 bases and 2 bases respectively, with 8 bases between them. This CDR3 reads CAWSVRSPYNSPLHF. The CDR3, as DNA: TGTGCCTGGAGTGTACGTTCCCCCTATAATTCACCCCTCCACTTT.

In its sample, this clone was seen once. V usage is TRBV4-1 and J usage is TRBJ2-3, with a possible D match to TRBD1 (8 bases). The CDR3 runs 17 residues. Germline CDR1 MGHRA, CDR2 YSYEKL. Trimming shortened V by 1 base and J by 1 base, and 15 bases separated the two germline ends. The CDR3 protein is CASSQGQGAGGTDTQYF. The CDR3 DNA reads TGCGCCAGCAGCCAAGGTCAGGGGGCGGGGGGCACAGATACGCAGTATTTT.

The gene calls are TRBV19 and TRBJ2-2; 7 nucleotides line up with TRBD2. The germline gives CDR1 LNHDA, CDR2 SQIVND (reference sequence). Germline trimming cut 7 bases from V and 5 bases from J; bases unmatched to any gene: 10. This CDR3 spans 15 amino acids. CDR3 nucleotide sequence: TGTGCCAGTAACCCCGTTTGGGGAGGGACCGGGGAGCTGTTTTTT. Translating gives CASNPVWGGTGELFF.

This chain joins TRBV7-9 and TRBJ1-3; D gene unclear. Trimming left V 4 bases short and J 2 bases short, with 9 bases between. Germline assignment: CDR1 SEHNR and CDR2 FQNEAQ (reference sequence). CDR3 length: 14 residues. The CDR3: CASSSPGPGNTIYF. In nucleotides, the CDR3 is TGTGCCAGCAGCTCCCCCGGGCCTGGAAACACCATATATTTT.

This clone was seen only once. The genes are TRBV6-5 and TRBJ2-7; D is possibly TRBD1 (6 bases). The CDR3 is made up of 15 amino acids. The germline CDR1 and CDR2 sequences are MNHEY and SVGAGI. V was shortened by 0 bases and J by 0 bases, with 9 bases between the two germline ends. CDR3 in amino acids: CASSYSIGGSYEQYF. In DNA, the CDR3 is TGTGCCAGCAGTTACTCGATAGGGGGCTCCTACGAGCAGTACTTC.

The genes are TRBV7-3 and TRBJ2-5; no firm D call. CDR1 and CDR2 (germline): SGHTA, FQGTGA. V lost 5 bases, J lost 4 bases, and 14 bases lay in between. The CDR3 is 14 amino acids. The CDR3 spells CASSKGREAETQYF. The CDR3 DNA reads TGTGCCAGCAGCAAAGGCCGCGAGGCAGAGACCCAGTACTTC.

This chain connects TRBV29-1 to TRBJ1-2, with a possible D match to TRBD1 (5 bases). The CDR3 is made up of 12 amino acids. With 7 bases removed from V and 2 bases from J, the gap between germline ends came to 11 bases. Germline V gives CDR1 SQVTM, CDR2 ANQGSEA. CDR3 bases: TGCAGCGATTGGGGGAGCAACTATGGCTACACCTTC. Protein: CSDWGSNYGYTF.

J is TRBJ2-3 and V is TRBV5-4; tentative D call: TRBD2 (6 bases). Trimming took 0 bases from V and 2 from J, leaving 16 bases between them. The germline V gene encodes CDR1 SGHNT and CDR2 YYREEE (reference sequence). The CDR3 is made up of 17 amino acids. The CDR3 loop reads CASSLAGSRGTTDTQYF. CDR3 nucleotides: TGTGCCAGCAGCTTGGCCGGGTCACGGGGGACCACAGATACGCAGTATTTT.